A selection of T cell receptor beta chains follows, all from one sample in a study of blood T cell repertoires in COVID-19. Sequencing was performed with immunoSEQ multiplex PCR; in TCRdb, only in-frame clones are kept and a portion is missing. The data show about 59,000 clones, almost 90% seen once. The sequenced material came from peripheral blood. The receptors stem from an elderly woman with active COVID-19. Both conserved end residues are part of each CDR3. Each record gives: D gene, clone size, V gene, J gene, CDR3 protein, CDR3 DNA. The D gene is left open where the match is weak. Where a row states a size, it is once, few, many or the class of an expanded clone; other rows omit it.

D gene: NA
clone size: NA
V gene: TRBV19
J gene: TRBJ2-7
CDR3 protein: CASSPIEGSSYEQYF
CDR3 DNA: TGTGCCAGTAGTCCTATCGAGGGATCCTCCTACGAGCAGTACTTC

D gene: TRBD1
clone size: few
V gene: TRBV5-4
J gene: TRBJ2-7
CDR3 protein: CASSAGTGDYEQYF
CDR3 DNA: TGTGCCAGCAGCGCCGGGACAGGGGACTACGAGCAGTACTTC

D gene: NA
clone size: NA
V gene: TRBV28
J gene: TRBJ1-2
CDR3 protein: CASTLESRGGYTF
CDR3 DNA: TGTGCCAGCACCCTGGAGAGTAGGGGTGGCTACACCTTC

D gene: TRBD2
clone size: NA
V gene: TRBV28
J gene: TRBJ2-1
CDR3 protein: CASSLAGGSYNEQFF
CDR3 DNA: TGTGCCAGCAGTTTAGCGGGGGGCTCCTACAATGAGCAGTTCTTC

D gene: NA
clone size: NA
V gene: TRBV6-2/TRBV6-3
J gene: TRBJ2-3
CDR3 protein: CASSYPEVDTQYF
CDR3 DNA: TGTGCCAGCAGTTACCCTGAGGTGGATACGCAGTATTTT

D gene: TRBD2
clone size: few
V gene: TRBV7-2
J gene: TRBJ2-7
CDR3 protein: CASSPSGSPYEQYF
CDR3 DNA: TGTGCCAGCAGCCCTAGCGGGTCCCCCTACGAGCAGTACTTC

D gene: NA
clone size: NA
V gene: TRBV6-6
J gene: TRBJ2-7
CDR3 protein: CASSYSQGFSDEQYF
CDR3 DNA: TGTGCCAGCAGTTACTCTCAGGGGTTTAGCGACGAGCAGTACTTC

D gene: TRBD2
clone size: NA
V gene: TRBV9
J gene: TRBJ2-3
CDR3 protein: CASSVGLAGDSSTDTQYF
CDR3 DNA: TGTGCCAGCAGCGTAGGACTAGCGGGGGACTCTAGCACAGATACGCAGTATTTT

D gene: NA
clone size: once
V gene: TRBV2
J gene: TRBJ2-2
CDR3 protein: CASSDLRSGELFF
CDR3 DNA: TGTGCCAGCAGTGACCTTCGGTCCGGGGAGCTGTTTTTT

D gene: NA
clone size: NA
V gene: TRBV6-2/TRBV6-3
J gene: TRBJ1-3
CDR3 protein: CASSYGRAGNTIYF
CDR3 DNA: TGTGCCAGCAGTTACGGCAGGGCTGGAAACACCATATATTTT

D gene: TRBD1
clone size: NA
V gene: TRBV3-1/TRBV3-2
J gene: TRBJ2-7
CDR3 protein: CASSQRDRGRFYEQYF
CDR3 DNA: TGTGCCAGCAGCCAACGGGACAGGGGGCGCTTCTACGAGCAGTACTTC

D gene: TRBD1
clone size: NA
V gene: TRBV6-5
J gene: TRBJ2-7
CDR3 protein: CASSPTDRGPDEQYF
CDR3 DNA: TGTGCCAGCAGTCCTACCGACAGGGGGCCCGACGAGCAGTACTTC

D gene: NA
clone size: once
V gene: TRBV28
J gene: TRBJ2-1
CDR3 protein: CASSPSRGRSYNEQFF
CDR3 DNA: TGTGCCAGCAGCCCCAGCCGGGGAAGAAGCTACAATGAGCAGTTCTTC